The 7 T cell receptor beta chains reported below all come from one sample, sequenced in a study of vaccination and CD4 T cells after COVID-19. These receptors are not linked to any known antigen. Cultured CD4+ T-cell DNA underwent Oncomine TCR Beta short-read sequencing. TCRdb passed the PCR reads through MiXCR, listing each CDR3 protein once. The table has 20,000 to 25,000 distinct CDR3 sequences, 35% to 55% seen once. The treatment: roughly 11-day PBMC culture with coronavirus spike peptide pools or control peptides (ViraFEST assay). Sequenced input: CD4+ T cells from blood, cultured in vitro. The source is a human donor who had recovered from COVID-19.

This chain uses TRBV6-2 or TRBV6-3 with TRBJ2-7, with D possibly matching TRBD2 (6 bases). CDR1 and CDR2 from the germline V gene are MNHEY and SVGEGT. The V end lost 6 bases, the J end lost 1 base, and 16 bases lay between the germline ends. The CDR3 is 15 amino acids. This CDR3 reads CASSFPTRGSYEQYF. The CDR3 DNA reads TGTGCCAGCAGCTTTCCAACGCGGGGTTCCTACGAGCAGTACTTC.

V and J are TRBV5-1 and TRBJ2-5, with D possibly called TRBD1 or TRBD2 (6 bases each). This CDR3 is built from 14 residues. Germline-derived CDR1 and CDR2 are SGHRS and YFSETQ. V lost 6 bases to trimming and J lost 2 bases, with 14 bases between them. CDR3 nucleotide sequence: TGCGCCAGCAAGGGGGGACCTGTGCAAGAGACCCAGTACTTC. It is translated as CASKGGPVQETQYF.

The sample holds a few counts of this clonotype. The J gene is TRBJ1-5, the V gene TRBV12-3 or TRBV12-4; perhaps TRBD1 as D (5 bases). Trimming cost V 3 bases and J 5 bases, with 14 bases left between them. CDR3 length: 15 amino acids. The CDR3 DNA reads TGTGCCAGCAGTTTTGGAGTATGGGGCGATCAGCCCCAGCATTTT. Its translation: CASSFGVWGDQPQHF.

The rearrangement uses TRBV15 and TRBJ2-7; D is ambiguous. Germline V gene data show CDR1 as LNHNV and CDR2 as YYDKDF (reference sequence). The CDR3 consists of 13 residues. The V end was cut by 1 base, the J end by 5 bases, with 9 bases between. The CDR3 sequence is CATSRVPSNEQYF. The CDR3 nucleotides read TGTGCCACCAGCAGAGTACCGAGCAACGAGCAGTACTTC.

The chain links TRBV12-3 or TRBV12-4 to TRBJ2-1, with TRBD2 identical over 14 bases. V dropped 5 bases and J dropped 2; count of bases not matched to a gene: 5. CDR3 size: 17 residues. CDR3 DNA sequence: TGTGCCAGCAGTCCCCCGGGACTAGCGGGGGCCTACAATGAGCAGTTCTTC. This encodes CASSPPGLAGAYNEQFF.

This clonotype was seen a few times. V and J are TRBV5-6 and TRBJ1-2; D ambiguous. CDR1 is SGHDT and CDR2 is YYEEEE in the germline V gene. V was cut by 4 bases and J by 4 bases, with 14 bases left in between. The CDR3 is 14 residues long. As DNA, the CDR3 is TGTGCCAGCAGCCTCCCGGGGTTTGCCTATGGCTACACCTTC. This gives the protein CASSLPGFAYGYTF. Using reference TRBV5-6 and TRBJ1-2 for the parts outside the CDR3, the full variable domain is DAGVTQSPTHLIKTRGQQVTLRCSPKSGHDTVSWYQQALGQGPQFIFQYYEEEERQRGNFPDRFSGHQFPNYSSELNVNALLLGDSALYLCASSLPGFAYGYTFGSGTRLTVV.

The genes are TRBV6-1 and TRBJ2-7; D may be TRBD2 (5 bases). V was clipped by 8 bases and J by 4 bases, with 15 bases between them. Germline CDR1 is MNHNS and CDR2 is SASEGT. This CDR3 contains 13 residues. CDR3 in DNA: TGTGCCAGCGCCCGACCTCCGGGGTACGAGCAGTACTTC. This codes for CASARPPGYEQYF.